This passage covers 22 T cell receptor beta chains from one sample sequenced in a study of T cell responses to AZD1222 COVID-19 vaccine. The assay was immunoSEQ multiplex PCR, and TCRdb's table has in-frame clones only and misses some. The table lists 150,000 to 200,000 clones, approximately 92% of them singletons. The sequences come from peripheral blood, collected on day 0 of AZD1222 vaccination. These receptor sequences come from an adult in good health.

The CDR3: CASSLPPYEQYF. CDR3 bases: TGTGCCAGCAGCTTGCCGCCCTACGAGCAGTACTTC. V gene TRBV7-9 combines with J gene TRBJ2-7, with D unresolved. Trimming left V 3 bases short and J 2 bases short, with 5 bases between. CDR3 length equals 12 residues. Germline V gives CDR1 SEHNR, CDR2 FQNEAQ (reference sequence).

This chain links TRBV3-1 (or the pseudogene TRBV3-2) with TRBJ2-7; the D gene could be TRBD1 or TRBD2 (5 bases each). Germline loops: CDR1 LGHDT, CDR2 YNNKEL (reference sequence). V lost 5 bases and J 4 bases, leaving 6 bases between the germline ends. The CDR3 extends over 11 amino acids. CDR3 DNA: TGTGCCAGCAGCTGGGGGTACGAGCAGTACTTC. Protein: CASSWGYEQYF.

The V and J genes are TRBV18 and TRBJ1-4; 7 nucleotides agree with TRBD1. The CDR3 spans 14 residues. Germline values: CDR1 KGHSH, CDR2 LQKENI. V shed 3 bases and J 7 bases; nucleotides not matched to a gene: 5. CDR3 in DNA: TGTGCCAGCTCACCTTGGACAGGCGGTGAAAAACTGTTTTTT. Its protein is CASSPWTGGEKLFF.

This chain connects TRBV11-3 to TRBJ2-6; D uncertain. The CDR3 is 16 residues long. The V end was cut by 0 bases, the J end by 1 base, with 7 bases between. Germline CDR1 is SGHNT and CDR2 is YENEEA. In nucleotides, the CDR3 is TGTGCCAGCAGCTTAGATGGCAGATCTGGGGCCAACGTCCTGACTTTC. Amino acid sequence: CASSLDGRSGANVLTF.

This rearrangement joins TRBV24-1 to TRBJ1-2, with D possibly matching TRBD1 (5 bases). The CDR3 covers 17 residues. Germline-derived CDR1 and CDR2 are KGHDR and SFDVKD. Trimming shortened V by 4 bases and J by 7 bases, and 24 bases separated the two germline ends. CDR3 protein: CATSDTRHGRGTAGYTF. The CDR3 DNA reads TGTGCCACCAGTGACACCCGACATGGTCGGGGCACCGCTGGCTACACCTTC.

The chain links TRBV27 to TRBJ1-2; D is possibly TRBD1 (6 bases). The CDR3 is 14 amino acids. Trimming took off 5 bases at V and 2 bases at J, with 12 bases between the two ends. CDR1 and CDR2 from the germline V gene are MNHEY and SMNVEV (reference sequence). CDR3 in amino acids: CASSPQTGNYGYTF. For the CDR3, the DNA is TGTGCCAGCAGTCCCCAGACAGGAAACTATGGCTACACCTTC.

As to this clone: Other DNA sequences in the same sample also yield this CDR3. V gene TRBV2 combines with J gene TRBJ2-1; D may match TRBD1 or TRBD2 (5 bases each). Germline V gene data show CDR1 as SNHLY and CDR2 as FYNNEI. The CDR3 contains 13 residues. Trimming pared 0 bases from V and 14 bases from J, leaving 14 bases between. CDR3 nucleotide sequence: TGTGCCAGCAGTGAAGCGCTTGGGGGAGAAGAGTTCTTC. It is translated as CASSEALGGEEFF.

The genes are TRBV10-3 and TRBJ1-2; D is ambiguous. The germline CDR1 and CDR2 sequences are ENHRY and SYGVKD. V was cut by 6 bases and J by 4 bases, with 15 bases left in between. CDR3 length equals 14 residues. Here the CDR3 reads CAIRPQTGIYGYTF. The CDR3 DNA is TGTGCCATCAGACCTCAGACGGGGATCTATGGCTACACCTTC.

The gene calls are TRBV30 and TRBJ1-1, with D unresolved. Trimming took 1 base from V and 0 from J, leaving 3 bases between them. Looked up from germline, CDR1 is GTSNPN and CDR2 is SVGIG (reference sequence). There are 12 residues in the CDR3. DNA for the CDR3: TGTGCCTGGAGTGGCCTGAACACTGAAGCTTTCTTT. Amino acid sequence: CAWSGLNTEAFF.

This clone was observed a few times. The chain is built from TRBV2 and TRBJ1-1; no clear D. Trimming pared 4 bases from V and 0 bases from J, leaving 3 bases between. This CDR3 is 12 amino acids long. Germline V gives CDR1 SNHLY, CDR2 FYNNEI. The CDR3 spells CASSAVNTEAFF. The DNA of the CDR3 is TGTGCCAGCAGTGCGGTGAACACTGAAGCTTTCTTT.

The V gene is TRBV28, the J gene TRBJ1-1; TRBD1 might be the D (6 bases). Germline CDR1 MDHEN, CDR2 SYDVKM. This CDR3 region has 15 residues. The CDR3 protein is CGTSQGTPSNTEAFF. CDR3 coding DNA: TGTGGGACTAGCCAGGGGACCCCCTCAAACACTGAAGCTTTCTTT.

CDR3 coding DNA: TGTGCCAGTAGTATGTCACCAGCGGGCACTGAAGCTTTCTTT. This sequence encodes CASSMSPAGTEAFF. The chain uses TRBV19 and TRBJ1-1; D unresolved. The CDR3 consists of 14 residues. Germline assignment: CDR1 LNHDA and CDR2 SQIVND (reference sequence). Trimming removed 3 bases from V and 4 bases from J, with 12 bases in between.

The chain is built from TRBV5-4 and TRBJ2-1; no clear D gene. The CDR3 has 12 amino acids. V was pared by 0 bases and J by 11 bases, with 9 bases between. CDR1 SGHNT and CDR2 YYREEE come from the germline V gene (reference sequence). The CDR3 nucleotides are TGTGCCAGCAGCTTGGACAGTCAAAAGCAGTTCTTC. It codes for CASSLDSQKQFF.

The rearrangement links TRBV5-1 to TRBJ2-2; TRBD2 agrees at 14 bases. The CDR3 has 18 residues. CDR1 SGHRS and CDR2 YFSETQ come from the germline V gene. V was pared by 4 bases and J by 4 bases, with 9 bases of the junction left unmatched. The CDR3 reads CASSQTSGRALGTGELFF. CDR3 bases: TGCGCCAGCAGCCAGACTAGCGGGAGGGCCCTCGGCACCGGGGAGCTGTTTTTT.

The genes are TRBV28 and TRBJ1-1; D is unresolved. The CDR3 extends over 13 amino acids. With 8 bases removed from V and 1 base from J, the gap between germline ends came to 11 bases. Germline lookup yields CDR1 MDHEN and CDR2 SYDVKM. The CDR3 region is CASATTQNTEAFF. CDR3 nucleotides: TGTGCCAGCGCGACAACTCAGAACACTGAAGCTTTCTTT.

The chain has TRBV5-4 and TRBJ1-4, with TRBD1 matching over 8 bases. V dropped 0 bases and J dropped 4; count of bases not matched to a gene: 8. Germline V gives CDR1 SGHNT, CDR2 YYREEE (reference sequence). The CDR3 is 17 residues long. The CDR3 reads CASSLGQGRSGNEKLFF. CDR3 coding DNA: TGTGCCAGCAGCTTGGGACAGGGGAGGTCGGGTAATGAAAAACTGTTTTTT.

J is TRBJ1-6 and V is TRBV19, with TRBD1 as a possible D gene (5 bases). CDR1 and CDR2 (germline): LNHDA, SQIVND (reference sequence). Trimming pared 6 bases from V and 6 bases from J, leaving 9 bases between. The CDR3 loop spans 13 amino acids. Here the CDR3 reads CASSRDFNSPLHF. The CDR3 DNA reads as TGTGCCAGTAGCAGGGACTTTAATTCACCCCTCCACTTT.

The V and J genes are TRBV3-1 (or the pseudogene TRBV3-2) and TRBJ1-4, with 7 positions matching TRBD1. CDR3 length: 18 amino acids. Germline V gives CDR1 LGHDT, CDR2 YNNKEL (reference sequence). V was pared by 0 bases and J by 7 bases, with 14 bases of the junction left unmatched. CDR3: CASSQEQGRGGAGEKLFF. CDR3 bases: TGTGCCAGCAGCCAAGAGCAGGGACGAGGGGGCGCGGGTGAAAAACTGTTTTTT.

In this sample, this clone turned up once. The chain is built from TRBV10-3 and TRBJ2-7; 12 bases are shared with TRBD1. The junction had 3 bases not matched to a gene; V was cut back by 6 bases and J by 0 bases. The CDR3 has 15 residues. Germline CDR1 and CDR2: ENHRY and SYGVKD. The CDR3 spells CAIRQGQGASYEQYF. CDR3 sequence (DNA): TGTGCCATCAGGCAGGGACAGGGGGCCTCCTACGAGCAGTACTTC.

This chain joins TRBV16 and TRBJ2-1; D may be TRBD1 or TRBD2 (5 bases each). V lost 2 bases and J lost 9, with 17 bases in between. Germline V gene lookup returns CDR1 KGHSY and CDR2 FQNENV. The CDR3 runs to 15 residues. This CDR3 is CASSQGDQPHGEQFF. The CDR3 nucleotides are TGTGCCAGCAGCCAAGGGGACCAACCCCATGGTGAGCAGTTCTTC.

The V and J genes are TRBV5-8 and TRBJ1-2; 8 bases map to TRBD1. In germline, CDR1 is SGHTS, CDR2 YDEGEE. The length of the CDR3 is 13 residues. Trimming took 6 bases from V and 4 from J; bases not matched to a gene: 5. CDR3 loop: CASTGQGLYGYTF. CDR3 nucleotides: TGTGCCAGCACCGGACAGGGTCTCTATGGCTACACCTTC.

The chain is built from TRBV7-2 and TRBJ1-1; D gene ambiguous. Per the germline V gene, CDR1 is SGHTA and CDR2 is FQGNSA. The V end was cut by 1 base, the J end by 4 bases, with 13 bases between. The CDR3 is 15 residues long. The CDR3 region has the DNA TGTGCCAGCAGCTTAGATGGTGGGGAGAGCACTGAAGCTTTCTTT. Translating gives CASSLDGGESTEAFF.